This entry describes one T cell receptor beta chain. The sample belongs to a study of blood T cell repertoires in COVID-19. In the study overall: The United States, Italy and Spain supplied acute and convalescent COVID-19 samples.

Measured with immunoSEQ multiplex PCR; TCRdb has only the in-frame clones, and not every one. The sample consists of approximately 270,000 clones, around 85% of them appearing once. Living in 20 to 30 US areas, the participants were between roughly 18 and 95 years of age. Membership in each cohort depended on participant-reported clinical history. All recovered Cohort 3 donors got two negative PCRs, got clearance, or saw symptom resolution. The CDR3 has 15 residues. V was trimmed by 3 bases and J by 7 bases, leaving 15 bases between them. Germline V gene data show CDR1 as MNHEY and CDR2 as SVGAGI. The J gene is TRBJ1-4, the V gene TRBV6-5; possibly TRBD1 for D (5 bases). The sequencing input was PBMCs or T cells enriched from blood (not recorded which). The clonotype was recovered from a woman between 50 and 59 years old who had recovered from COVID-19. The CDR3: CASSYSQGSGEKLFF. DNA of the CDR3: TGTGCCAGCAGTTATTCCCAGGGATCGGGTGAAAAACTGTTTTTT.